This TCR beta chain was sequenced during a study of metastatic and nonmetastatic thyroid tumors. There are 13 residues in the CDR3. With 0 bases removed from V and 8 bases from J, the gap between germline ends came to 10 bases. Germline CDR1 is MNHEY and CDR2 is SVGAGI. Patients underwent thyroid surgery, and none had received any treatment before it. This clone was seen many times. Via MiXCR, TCRdb re-called the PCR reads. The sample has 30,000 to 40,000 clones, about 29% seen once; the top ten hold 7.8%. The chain carries TRBV6-5 and TRBJ1-2; no firm D call. The clonotype was recovered from a female donor with papillary thyroid cancer or a benign thyroid nodule (not recorded which). Some clones in this sample may be carry-over from other donors' samples. Specimen: blood. Here the CDR3 reads CASSYSAAGGYTF. The DNA for the CDR3 is TGTGCCAGCAGTTACTCCGCGGCCGGCGGCTACACCTTC.